The present TCR beta chain was sequenced within a study of T cells in localized non-small cell lung cancer. The data were produced by immunoSEQ multiplex PCR, yet TCRdb's version contains in-frame clones alone and is incomplete. The sample gives some 37,000 clones, 88% of which show up once; less than 3% is in the top ten. Study conclusions and caveats: Heterogeneity cannot be ruled out, as sequencing used one tumor region only. In the blood, greater T cell density corresponded to longer overall survival. The study detected a median about 57 of the top 100 tumor clones in adjacent lung. Of the tissues analyzed, uninvolved adjacent lung showed maximal T cell clonality, greater than tumor.

This CDR3 comprises 15 residues. V shed 3 bases and J 1 base; nucleotides not matched to a gene: 3. CDR1 and CDR2 from the germline V gene are MNHNS and SASEGT. This clone has a single count. Its antigen is currently unknown. Sequences were derived from peripheral blood, sampled before any cancer treatment. This rearrangement joins TRBV6-1 to TRBJ2-5, with 9 bases lining up with TRBD1. This TCR was recovered from a woman aged 35-75 years with stage I lung adenocarcinoma. CDR3 in amino acids: CASSDGQGIQETQYF. The DNA for the CDR3 is TGTGCCAGCAGTGACGGACAGGGGATCCAAGAGACCCAGTACTTC.